This is a list of T cell receptor beta chains from one sample in a study of breast tumors, draining lymph nodes, adjacent tissues. From the multiplex PCR reads, TCRdb called clonotypes with MiXCR, one entry per CDR3 protein. The data show 170,000 or so distinct CDR3 sequences, approximately 33% seen once. Sample: axillary lymph node tissue. The origin of the receptors is a female donor with breast cancer. Some clones in this sample may be carry-over from other donors' samples. Both conserved end residues are part of each CDR3. D genes are given only for firm matches. Part of the rows lack a size; the others show once, few, many or a class for expanded clones.

size,D,J,V,CDR3,DNA
many,.,TRBJ2-3,TRBV11-2,CASSLGAGWVDTQYF,TGTGCCAGCAGCTTAGGTGCGGGATGGGTAGATACGCAGTATTTT
many,TRBD1,TRBJ2-5,TRBV5-8,CASSFGQVRIQETQYF,TGTGCCAGCAGCTTTGGACAGGTTCGGATCCAAGAGACCCAGTACTTC
.,.,TRBJ2-5,TRBV3-2,CDARGRETQYF,TGCGACGCGAGGGGCAGGGAGACCCAGTACTTC
.,TRBD1,TRBJ1-2,TRBV20-1,CSARPTGTGRGTF,TGCAGTGCTAGACCAACCGGGACAGGGCGAGGGACCTTC
many,TRBD2,TRBJ2-7,TRBV20-1,CSGLAGDLDEQYF,TGCAGTGGACTAGCGGGAGACCTGGACGAGCAGTACTTC
many,TRBD1,TRBJ1-2,TRBV6-5,CASSYRDRGHGYTF,TGTGCCAGCAGTTACCGGGACAGGGGGCATGGCTACACCTTC
.,.,TRBJ2-2,TRBV28,CASSPGLSTGELFF,TGTGCCAGCAGTCCGGGGCTTTCGACCGGGGAGCTGTTTTTT
.,.,TRBJ2-1,TRBV20-1,CSAEYGTYSDEQFF,TGCAGTGCTGAGTATGGGACTTATAGCGATGAGCAGTTCTTC
many,TRBD1,TRBJ2-5,TRBV25-1,CASTDRGLETQYF,TGTGCCAGCACCGACAGGGGGCTTGAGACCCAGTACTTC
.,.,TRBJ2-6,TRBV5-8,CASSLDTGLTEAF,TGTGCCAGCAGCTTGGATACAGGGCTCACTGAAGCTTTC
many,TRBD1,TRBJ2-7,TRBV20-1,CSAWGTGEGEQYF,TGCAGTGCTTGGGGGACAGGGGAGGGCGAGCAGTACTTC
few,TRBD1,TRBJ2-1,TRBV3-1,CASSPGQGSNNEQFF,TGTGCCAGCAGCCCGGGACAGGGGTCAAACAATGAGCAGTTCTTC
.,.,TRBJ2-1,TRBV7-9,CASSSSGGSYNEQSF,TGTGCCAGCAGCTCCTCGGGGGGCTCCTACAATGAGCAGTCCTTC
many,TRBD2,TRBJ2-3,TRBV6-6,CASSYSNLAGGLGDTQYF,TGTGCCAGCAGTTACTCGAACCTAGCGGGAGGGCTGGGGGATACGCAGTATTTT
many,.,TRBJ2-1,TRBV7-2,CASSLARTAKQFF,TGTGCCAGCAGCTTAGCGCGAACCGCCAAGCAGTTCTTC
many,.,TRBJ2-2,TRBV10-3,CAIRGQLGTGELFF,TGTGCCATCAGAGGACAGTTGGGCACCGGGGAGCTGTTTTTT
.,.,TRBJ2-7,TRBV10-3,CAIRPFRGPSAYEQYF,TGTGCCATCAGGCCCTTCCGGGGCCCTTCCGCCTACGAGCAGTACTTC
.,.,TRBJ2-7,TRBV6-2/TRBV6-3,CASSYRGEQYF,TGTGCCAGCAGTTACAGGGGCGAGCAGTACTTC
many,TRBD2,TRBJ2-1,TRBV7-6,CASSIRTSGKSYNEQFF,TGTGCCAGCAGCATCCGGACTAGCGGGAAGTCCTACAATGAGCAGTTCTTC
.,TRBD2,TRBJ2-4,TRBV7-9,CASSQRYGGAAQYF,TGTGCCAGCAGCCAGAGATACGGGGGGGCGGCACAGTACTTC
.,TRBD1,TRBJ2-5,TRBV7-2,CASSVPPGTGRWETQYF,TGTGCCAGCAGCGTCCCCCCGGGGACAGGGAGATGGGAGACCCAGTACTTC
many,.,TRBJ2-2,TRBV7-2,CASSLEQVTGELFF,TGTGCCAGCAGCTTAGAACAAGTCACCGGGGAGCTGTTTTTT
.,.,TRBJ2-5,TRBV28,CASSGALVAQETQYF,TGTGCCAGCAGCGGAGCACTAGTGGCGCAAGAGACCCAGTACTTC
many,.,TRBJ2-5,TRBV29-1,CSVGGGGKETQYF,TGCAGCGTTGGTGGTGGGGGCAAAGAGACCCAGTACTTC
many,.,TRBJ1-2,TRBV29-1,CSVDDYGYTF,TGCAGCGTTGATGACTATGGCTACACCTTC
many,.,TRBJ2-1,TRBV29-1,CSVEYTGGNEQFF,TGCAGCGTTGAATATACTGGGGGCAATGAGCAGTTCTTC
many,.,TRBJ2-7,TRBV5-8,CASSFEESWDEQYF,TGTGCCAGCAGCTTTGAGGAGAGTTGGGACGAGCAGTACTTC
once,.,TRBJ2-3,TRBV5-1,CASSSDPAGTDTQYF,TGCGCCAGCAGCTCAGACCCGGCAGGCACAGATACGCAGTATTTT
many,TRBD1,TRBJ2-1,TRBV18,CASSPPWTGHNEQFF,TGTGCCAGCTCACCACCGTGGACAGGGCACAATGAGCAGTTCTTC
.,.,TRBJ1-2,TRBV7-2,CASSLGGDYYGYTF,TGTGCCAGCAGCTTAGGCGGGGACTACTATGGCTACACCTTC
.,TRBD1,TRBJ1-1,TRBV4-3,CASSPTRTGVNTEAFF,TGCGCCAGCAGCCCTACCCGGACAGGGGTGAACACTGAAGCTTTCTTT
many,.,TRBJ2-5,TRBV7-3,CASSLGHIGETQYF,TGTGCCAGCAGCTTAGGGCACATCGGGGAGACCCAGTACTTC
.,TRBD2,TRBJ2-5,TRBV5-6,CASISGRPTDTQYF,TGTGCCAGCATAAGCGGGAGGCCCACAGATACGCAGTACTTC
many,TRBD2,TRBJ2-7,TRBV20-1,CSAQLAGGYEQYF,TGCAGTGCCCAGCTAGCGGGGGGCTACGAGCAGTACTTC
many,TRBD2,TRBJ2-1,TRBV13,CASSQRGGAYNEQFF,TGTGCCAGCAGCCAACGCGGGGGGGCCTACAATGAGCAGTTCTTC
.,.,TRBJ2-5,TRBV9,CASSPLEGVETQYF,TGTGCCAGCAGCCCCCTGGAGGGGGTTGAGACCCAGTACTTC
many,TRBD2,TRBJ2-7,TRBV6-6,CASSPPTSRLYEQYF,TGTGCCAGCAGTCCACCGACTAGCCGACTCTACGAGCAGTACTTC
many,.,TRBJ1-5,TRBV5-6,CASSLGFGPAGNQPQHF,TGTGCCAGCAGCTTGGGTTTCGGACCCGCAGGCAATCAGCCCCAGCATTTT
many,TRBD1,TRBJ2-7,TRBV7-6,CASSLGQGGFYEQYF,TGTGCCAGCAGCCTGGGACAGGGAGGATTCTACGAGCAGTACTTC
many,.,TRBJ2-1,TRBV14,CASSPDGAYNEQFF,TGTGCCAGCAGCCCAGATGGGGCCTACAATGAGCAGTTCTTC
.,.,TRBJ2-7,TRBV9,CASSADPRNEQYF,TGTGCCAGCAGCGCAGACCCAAGAAACGAGCAGTACTTC
many,TRBD2,TRBJ2-1,TRBV7-3,CASSLIGTSGYNEQFF,TGTGCCAGCAGCTTAATTGGGACTAGCGGATACAATGAGCAGTTCTTC
.,TRBD1,TRBJ2-2,TRBV5-1,CASTPRQGGLGELFF,TGCGCCAGCACCCCCCGACAGGGGGGGTTAGGGGAGCTATTTTTT
many,TRBD2,TRBJ2-5,TRBV7-8,CASSLEFTSGGKETQYF,TGTGCCAGCAGCTTAGAATTCACTAGCGGAGGGAAAGAGACCCAGTACTTC
many,.,TRBJ2-5,TRBV9,CASSVDPAARGGQYF,TGTGCCAGCAGCGTAGACCCAGCGGCACGGGGTGGCCAGTACTTC
.,.,TRBJ1-1,TRBV15,CATSRAGGKTEAFF,TGTGCCACCAGCAGAGCGGGAGGGAAAACTGAAGCTTTCTTT